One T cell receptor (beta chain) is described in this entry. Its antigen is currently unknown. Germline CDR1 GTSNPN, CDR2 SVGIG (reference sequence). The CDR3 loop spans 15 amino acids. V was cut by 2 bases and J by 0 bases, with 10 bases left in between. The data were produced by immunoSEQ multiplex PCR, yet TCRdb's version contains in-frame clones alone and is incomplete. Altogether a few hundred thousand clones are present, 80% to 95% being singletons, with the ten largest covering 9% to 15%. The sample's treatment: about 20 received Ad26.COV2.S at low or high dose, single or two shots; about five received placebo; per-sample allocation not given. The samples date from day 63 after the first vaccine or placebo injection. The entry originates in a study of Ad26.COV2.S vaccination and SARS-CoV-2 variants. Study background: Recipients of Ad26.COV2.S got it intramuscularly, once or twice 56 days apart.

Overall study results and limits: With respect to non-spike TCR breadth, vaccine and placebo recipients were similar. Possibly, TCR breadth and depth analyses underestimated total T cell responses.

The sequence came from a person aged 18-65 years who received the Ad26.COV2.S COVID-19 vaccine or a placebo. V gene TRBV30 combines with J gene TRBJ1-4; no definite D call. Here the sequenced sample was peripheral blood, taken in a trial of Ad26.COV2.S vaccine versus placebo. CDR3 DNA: TGTGCCTGGAGTAATATGCGGGCAACTAATGAAAAACTGTTTTTT. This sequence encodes CAWSNMRATNEKLFF.